This T cell receptor beta chain was captured in a study of a mutant IDH1 vaccine in newly diagnosed glioma. Study at large: Patients received vaccination from 4-6 weeks after radiotherapy alone, or with temozolomide cycles.

As concerns this clone: Its target is not known.

Trimming took 5 bases from V and 1 from J; bases not matched to a gene: 7. The CDR3 sequence is 15 residues long. Looked up from germline, CDR1 is SGHTA and CDR2 is FQGTGA. Time point given: week 47, end of study. One vaccine dose held 300 ug of mutant IDH1 20-mer peptide and came with topical imiquimod. Method: immunoSEQ multiplex PCR; TCRdb's copy keeps in-frame clones and lacks some. The sample holds tens of thousands of clones, 82% seen once. The genes are TRBV7-3 and TRBJ1-1; 7 nucleotides line up with TRBD1. This clonotype originated in a young man with glioma. Some clones in this sample may be carry-over from other donors' samples. Sequenced material: PBMCs, taken from a glioma patient whose treatment included an IDH1 peptide vaccine. The CDR3 bases are TGTGCCAGCAGCGCGACCGGGACAGCGAACACTGAAGCTTTCTTT. Translated: CASSATGTANTEAFF. The variable domain in full, with the rest retrieved from reference TRBV7-3 and TRBJ1-1, is GAGVSQTPSNKVTEKGKYVELRCDPISGHTALYWYRQSLGQGPEFLIYFQGTGAADDSGLPNDRFFAVRPEGSVSTLKIQRTERGDSAVYLCASSATGTANTEAFFGQGTRLTVV.